This T cell receptor beta chain was recovered during a study of T-cell reconstitution after alpha-beta-depleted transplantation in children (dated by TCRdb to 2016 to 2017). Describing the broader study: Using TCR repertoire profiling, the study quantitatively followed how T-cell immune reconstitution unfolded in children after TCRalphabeta/CD19-depleted allogeneic hematopoietic cell transplantation.

The library was obtained by PCR. Sequenced using an Illumina HiSeq 2500. To normalize quantification of the TCRbeta repertoire, the TCR libraries were built with molecular barcoding that relied on unique molecular identifiers. TCRdb reworked the public reads: Q25 trimming with fastp, MiXCR clone assembly, productive beta chains retained. Every entry covers one CDR3 protein and lists the most common genes and DNA from its rows. This sample is represented by approximately 430,000 distinct CDR3 sequences; 15% to 20% of them were singletons. The ten largest account for roughly 29% of the sample. Taken from the germline V gene, the CDR1 and CDR2 loops are SGHVS and FNYEAQ. The CDR3 numbers 14 residues from cysteine through phenylalanine. This entry keeps only the CDR3 DNA: 42 bases, framed from base 1. Between the V and J ends, shortened by 5 bases and 7 bases respectively, the junction contains 17 bases.

The treatment or condition label here, explained by the study, means: allogeneic hematopoietic cell transplantation with graft depleted of TCRalphabeta T cells and CD19 B cells. Transplant recipients were children who received TCRalphabeta/CD19-depleted allogeneic hematopoietic cell grafts. Beyond this particular receptor, the publication reports: Hyperexpanded clone frequencies declined over subsequent months; after one year, T-cell counts and TCRbeta diversity were mostly attributed to newly produced T cells. The apparently early alphabetaT-cell count recovery about two months after transplant was reportedly dependent on only several hundred rapidly expanded clones derived from non-depleted graft cells. The high TCRbeta diversity at day 60 in some patients was ascribed to recipient T cells and intrathymic progenitors that had survived conditioning.

To note about this clonotype: The clone's antigen remains unknown. Base qualities are not recorded, but no much larger clone differs from it by a single base.

Recombination linked TRBV7-6 to TRBJ2-5, with TRBD2 tentatively as D gene (5 bases match). This specimen was PBMCs, mostly from graft donor cells, taken 360 days after TCRalphabeta/CD19-depleted stem cell transplant. This sequence was found in a boy younger than two who had a stem cell transplant for Wiskott-Aldrich syndrome, so the T cells may come from the graft donor. The nucleotide sequence is TGTGCCAGCAGCCCTCGCGGCGTCCGGGGGACCCAGTACTTC. Protein translation: CASSPRGVRGTQYF.